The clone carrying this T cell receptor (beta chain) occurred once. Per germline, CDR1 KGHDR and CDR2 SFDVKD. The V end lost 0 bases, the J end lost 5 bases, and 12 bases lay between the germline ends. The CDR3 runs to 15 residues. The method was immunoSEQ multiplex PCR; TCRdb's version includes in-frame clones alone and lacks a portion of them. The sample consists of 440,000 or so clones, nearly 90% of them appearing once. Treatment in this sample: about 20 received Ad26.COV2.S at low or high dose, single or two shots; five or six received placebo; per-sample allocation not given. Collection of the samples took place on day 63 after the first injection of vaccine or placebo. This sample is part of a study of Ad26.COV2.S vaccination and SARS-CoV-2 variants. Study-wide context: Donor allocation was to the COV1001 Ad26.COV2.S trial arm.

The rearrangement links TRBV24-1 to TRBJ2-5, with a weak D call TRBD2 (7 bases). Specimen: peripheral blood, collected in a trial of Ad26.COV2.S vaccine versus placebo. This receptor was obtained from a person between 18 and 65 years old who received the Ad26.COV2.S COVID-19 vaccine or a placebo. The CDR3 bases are TGTGCCACCAGTGATTTGCGGGGGGCCCGGGAGACCCAGTACTTC. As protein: CATSDLRGARETQYF.